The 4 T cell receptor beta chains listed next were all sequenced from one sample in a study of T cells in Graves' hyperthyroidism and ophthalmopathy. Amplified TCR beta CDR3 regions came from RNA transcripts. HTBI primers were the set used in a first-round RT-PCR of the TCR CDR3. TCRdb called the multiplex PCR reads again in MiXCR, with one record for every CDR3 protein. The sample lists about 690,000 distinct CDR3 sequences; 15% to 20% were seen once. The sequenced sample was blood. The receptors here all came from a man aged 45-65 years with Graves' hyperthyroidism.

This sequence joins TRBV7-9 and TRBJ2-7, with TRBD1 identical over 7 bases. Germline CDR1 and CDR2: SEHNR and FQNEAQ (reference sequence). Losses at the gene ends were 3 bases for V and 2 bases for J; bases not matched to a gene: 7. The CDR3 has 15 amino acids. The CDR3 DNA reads TGTGCCAGCAGCTTCACGGCAGGGGGACCCTACGAGCAGTACTTC. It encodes CASSFTAGGPYEQYF.

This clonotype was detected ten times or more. CDR3 protein: CATSDNLDTQYF. The CDR3 coding sequence is TGTGCCACCAGTGACAACTTAGATACGCAGTATTTT. The chain links TRBV24-1 to TRBJ2-3, with D hard to call. Per germline, CDR1 KGHDR and CDR2 SFDVKD. The CDR3 contains 12 residues. With 4 bases removed from V and 5 bases from J, the gap between germline ends came to 6 bases.

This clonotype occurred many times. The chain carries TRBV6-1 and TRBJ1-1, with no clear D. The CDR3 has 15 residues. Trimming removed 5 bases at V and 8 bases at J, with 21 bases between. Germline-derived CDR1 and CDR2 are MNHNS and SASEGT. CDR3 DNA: TGTGCCAGCAGTTATGATACAGCCGGTCATTCCGAAGCTTTCTTT. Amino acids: CASSYDTAGHSEAFF.

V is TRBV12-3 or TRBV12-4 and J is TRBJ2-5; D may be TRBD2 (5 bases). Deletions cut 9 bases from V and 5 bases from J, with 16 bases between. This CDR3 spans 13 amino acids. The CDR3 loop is CASGSSERETQYF. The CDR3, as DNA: TGTGCCAGTGGGAGCTCTGAGAGGGAGACCCAGTACTTC.